Listed here are 15 T cell receptor beta chains from one sample, sequenced in a study of shared clonotypes between healthy human individuals. Produced via immunoSEQ multiplex PCR; TCRdb's table is partial and in-frame only. The table lists 450,000 to 600,000 clones, 75% to 85% of them singletons. The sample taken for sequencing was PBMCs. Receptor source: a woman aged 40 to 50 in good health. Some clones in this sample may be carry-over from other donors' samples.

This clone was seen only once. This chain links TRBV14 with TRBJ2-4, with TRBD2 matching over 8 bases. Germline CDR1 reads SGHDN; CDR2 reads FVKESK. V shed 1 base, J shed 5 bases, and the junction held 16 bases outside the gene matches. The CDR3 spans 19 residues. The CDR3 DNA reads TGTGCCAGCAGCCAAGGGGGAGCGGGAGCCGGAGAGGGACAAAACATTCAGTACTTC. It is translated as CASSQGGAGAGEGQNIQYF.

This chain links TRBV5-6 with TRBJ2-7; D may match TRBD1 or TRBD2 (5 bases each). CDR3 length: 14 amino acids. CDR1 SGHDT and CDR2 YYEEEE come from the germline V gene. V lost 0 bases to trimming and J lost 4 bases, with 11 bases between them. CDR3 sequence reads: CASSLVGDPYEQYF. DNA for the CDR3: TGTGCCAGCAGCTTGGTGGGGGACCCATACGAGCAGTACTTC.

This sequence joins TRBV29-1 and TRBJ2-7, with TRBD1 identical over 9 bases. The J segment lost 4 bases and the V segment lost 6 bases, leaving 7 bases of the junction unmatched. The CDR3 extends over 13 amino acids. The germline V gene encodes CDR1 SQVTM and CDR2 ANQGSEA. CDR3 DNA: TGCAGCGTGAACTTGGGACAGGGATACGAGCAGTACTTC. Its translation: CSVNLGQGYEQYF.

This chain connects TRBV13 to TRBJ1-1, with 9 bases that match TRBD1. The germline gives CDR1 PRHDT, CDR2 FYEKMQ (reference sequence). There are 16 residues in the CDR3. V shed 5 bases and J 0 bases; nucleotides not matched to a gene: 7. The DNA of the CDR3 is TGTGCCAGCAGCCCAATGGGGGACAGGGTGAACACTGAAGCTTTCTTT. This gives the protein CASSPMGDRVNTEAFF.

This clone showed up many times. The genes are TRBV7-9 and TRBJ1-4; no clear D. The CDR3 runs 15 residues. Trimming removed 4 bases from V and 4 bases from J, with 13 bases in between. Germline CDR1 reads SEHNR; CDR2 reads FQNEAQ (reference sequence). CDR3 sequence (DNA): TGTGCCAGCAGCTCGTCGGGGAAGATTAATGAAAAACTGTTTTTT. Residues: CASSSSGKINEKLFF.

This chain links TRBV18 with TRBJ1-3; 8 bases map to TRBD1. Germline loops: CDR1 KGHSH, CDR2 LQKENI. This CDR3 spans 16 amino acids. Germline trimming cut 4 bases from V and 2 bases from J; bases unmatched to any gene: 7. CDR3 nucleotides: TGTGCCAGCTCACGAACCGGACAGGGCGCTGGAAACACCATATATTTT. It yields the protein CASSRTGQGAGNTIYF.

The chain employs TRBV6-1 and TRBJ2-7, with 8 bases lining up with TRBD1. Germline V CDR1 and CDR2: MNHNS, SASEGT. The CDR3 spans 13 residues. V trimming: 8 bases; J trimming: 3 bases; junction bases outside the gene matches: 6. The CDR3 DNA is TGTGCCAGCGGCCAACAGGGGGGCTACGAGCAGTACTTC. Translated, it gives CASGQQGGYEQYF.

J is TRBJ2-1 and V is TRBV7-9, with 12 bases that match TRBD2. The CDR3 is made up of 16 amino acids. Germline CDR1 SEHNR, CDR2 FQNEAQ (reference sequence). V dropped 5 bases and J dropped 9; count of bases not matched to a gene: 11. The CDR3 nucleotides read TGTGCCAGCAGCAACGGTCTAGCGGGAGGGCGCAGTGAGCAGTTCTTC. Translation: CASSNGLAGGRSEQFF.

A remark on this clone: Other DNA sequences within the sample encode an identical CDR3. The chain uses TRBV28 and TRBJ2-7, with D hard to call. The CDR3 totals 12 residues. Germline CDR1 reads MDHEN; CDR2 reads SYDVKM. V was shortened by 2 bases and J by 4 bases, with 6 bases between the two germline ends. The CDR3: CASSLGTYEQYF. The CDR3 DNA reads TGTGCCAGCAGTTTAGGCACTTACGAGCAGTACTTC.

The chain recombines TRBV19 with TRBJ2-3, with D perhaps assigned TRBD1 or TRBD2 (5 bases each). The CDR3 sequence is 13 residues long. Per the germline V gene, CDR1 is LNHDA and CDR2 is SQIVND (reference sequence). The V end was cut by 8 bases, the J end by 4 bases, with 13 bases between. The chain's CDR3 is CASEERGADTQYF. For the CDR3, the DNA is TGTGCCAGTGAGGAACGAGGGGCAGATACGCAGTATTTT.

This rearrangement joins TRBV6-5 to TRBJ1-5, with D maybe TRBD1 (5 bases). Trimming took off 8 bases at V and 0 bases at J, with 11 bases between the two ends. The germline CDR1 and CDR2 sequences are MNHEY and SVGAGI. The CDR3 runs to 14 residues. This CDR3 is CASGDPYSNQPQHF. The CDR3 coding sequence is TGTGCCAGCGGGGACCCATATAGCAATCAGCCCCAGCATTTT.

CDR3 region: CASSTPGLAGTGELFF. As DNA, the CDR3 is TGTGCCAGCAGCACCCCGGGACTAGCGGGAACCGGGGAGCTGTTTTTT. The chain is built from TRBV4-2 and TRBJ2-2; 13 bases are a match to TRBD2. The CDR3 covers 16 residues. The V gene end was trimmed by 5 bases and the J gene end by 5 bases; junction bases not matched to a gene: 5. The V gene's germline CDR1 is LGHNA and CDR2 YNFKEQ.

The chain links TRBV4-2 to TRBJ2-5; perhaps D is TRBD1 or TRBD2 (5 bases each). The CDR3 totals 14 residues. With 3 bases removed from V and 2 bases from J, the gap between germline ends came to 10 bases. Germline V gives CDR1 LGHNA, CDR2 YNFKEQ. CDR3 nucleotides: TGTGCCAGCAGCCATATGGGACCACAAGAGACCCAGTACTTC. Residues: CASSHMGPQETQYF.

The gene calls are TRBV29-1 and TRBJ2-7; no definite D call. The germline CDR1 and CDR2 sequences are SQVTM and ANQGSEA. The CDR3 has 14 residues. Trimming pared 3 bases from V and 7 bases from J, leaving 19 bases between. In nucleotides, the CDR3 is TGCAGCGTTGAGTGGGTGGGCGTCGAAGGGGAGCAGTACTTC. Translation: CSVEWVGVEGEQYF.

The V call is TRBV2, the J call TRBJ2-7; D possibly uses TRBD1 or TRBD2 (5 bases each). Trimming left V 6 bases short and J 3 bases short, with 12 bases between. The V gene's germline CDR1 is SNHLY and CDR2 FYNNEI. CDR3 length: 13 amino acids. CDR3 nucleotide sequence: TGTGCCAGCAGAGGGGACGGAAGCTACGAGCAGTACTTC. Protein sequence: CASRGDGSYEQYF.